These 9 T cell receptor beta chains share one sample of origin, sequenced in a study of blood T cells in healthy people across ages. Primers used in a second PCR of roughly 7 to 12 cycles were a sample-barcoded 5' primer and a J-beta primer mix. One entry per CDR3 protein results from TCRdb running MiXCR on the 5' RACE reads. The sample consists of about 640,000 distinct CDR3 sequences, approximately 30% of them appearing once. Sequencing was performed on blood. These TCRs come from a woman of 80 years or more in good health.

This clonotype occurred many times. The chain recombines TRBV7-9 with TRBJ2-7; D unclear. Per the germline V gene, CDR1 is SEHNR and CDR2 is FQNEAQ (reference sequence). Trimming took off 3 bases at V and 2 bases at J, with 5 bases between the two ends. The CDR3 loop spans 12 amino acids. The DNA for the CDR3 is TGTGCCAGCAGCTTTGGAGCCTACGAGCAGTACTTC. Translating gives CASSFGAYEQYF. Full variable domain (rest looked up from reference TRBV7-9 and TRBJ2-7): DTGVSQNPRHKITKRGQNVTFRCDPISEHNRLYWYRQTLGQGPEFLTYFQNEAQLEKSRLLSDRFSAERPKGSFSTLEIQRTEQGDSAMYLCASSFGAYEQYFGPGTRLTVT.

The chain couples TRBV6-5 to TRBJ2-5; D unresolved. Trimming took 0 bases from V and 11 from J, leaving 22 bases between them. Germline V CDR1 and CDR2: MNHEY, SVGAGI. The CDR3 is 16 amino acids. In DNA, the CDR3 is TGTGCCAGCAGTTACTCGTTTGGTGGTACGTACAATGAGCAGTACTTC. Translated: CASSYSFGGTYNEQYF.

This clonotype was counted ten times or more. The chain has TRBV13 and TRBJ2-1, with 11 bases that match TRBD2. Trimming at V came to 5 bases and at J to 3 bases, leaving 15 bases not matched to a gene. The CDR3 has 19 residues. Germline assignment: CDR1 PRHDT and CDR2 FYEKMQ (reference sequence). The CDR3 protein is CASSTLGVAGGPGYNEQFF. CDR3 in DNA: TGTGCCAGCAGCACCCTGGGAGTAGCGGGGGGGCCGGGCTACAATGAGCAGTTCTTC.

This clonotype was found many times. The chain carries TRBV4-2 and TRBJ2-1; 10 nucleotides agree with TRBD2. The CDR3 is made up of 16 amino acids. The J segment lost 7 bases and the V segment lost 1 base, leaving 7 bases of the junction unmatched. Germline CDR1 reads LGHNA; CDR2 reads YNFKEQ. CDR3 residues: CASSQAASGGGNEQFF. The CDR3 bases are TGTGCCAGCAGCCAAGCGGCTAGCGGGGGAGGGAATGAGCAGTTCTTC.

Worth noting for this clonotype: This may arise from a read error, as a much more abundant clone is one base away. This chain links TRBV11-2 with TRBJ2-5, with 7 bases identical to TRBD2. V gave up 4 bases and J gave up 9 bases; unmatched junction bases: 17. The V gene's germline CDR1 is SGHAT and CDR2 FQNNGV. The CDR3 covers 16 residues. CDR3 DNA sequence: TGTGCCAGCAGCTCCACCTCGGGGGTCGTTCGGGAGGCCCAGTACTTC. This translates into CASSSTSGVVREAQYF.

This clonotype was picked up many times. The chain uses TRBV6-5 and TRBJ1-5; D unclear. Germline V CDR1 and CDR2: MNHEY, SVGAGI. Trimming took 6 bases from V and 2 from J, leaving 17 bases between them. CDR3 length: 16 residues. The CDR3 DNA is TGTGCCAGCAGCTATTACGGTGTCGGGGGCAATCAGCCCCAGCATTTT. Protein product: CASSYYGVGGNQPQHF.

In the case of this clonotype: This may be a read error: a much more frequent sequence differs by one nucleotide. The V and J genes are TRBV7-2 and TRBJ2-1; D is ambiguous. The DNA end lines up better with TRBJ2-7; the J call may be wrong. The CDR3 extends over 15 amino acids. Germline V gene data show CDR1 as SGHTA and CDR2 as FQGNSA. The CDR3 is CASSSVFSSYNEQYF. The CDR3 nucleotides are TGTGCCAGCAGCTCAGTATTTTCCTCCTACAATGAGCAGTACTTC.

This clonotype was seen repeatedly, ten times or more. The V and J genes are TRBV7-3 and TRBJ1-6; possibly TRBD1 for D (6 bases). V was trimmed by 2 bases and J by 13 bases, leaving 18 bases between them. Germline CDR1 is SGHTA and CDR2 is FQGTGA. This CDR3 has 15 residues. The DNA for the CDR3 is TGTGCCAGCAGCTTAGGCGGGACATATCAATCTCCCCTCCACTTT. Its translation is CASSLGGTYQSPLHF.

The chain uses TRBV30 and TRBJ1-2, with D perhaps TRBD1 (5 bases). Germline CDR1 and CDR2: GTSNPN and SVGIG (reference sequence). Between the trimmed V and J ends, which lost 8 bases and 8 bases, there was a span of 12 bases. This CDR3 has 10 amino acids. Here the CDR3 DNA reads TGTGCCGCCAGGGTGTCGGGCTACACCTTC. Protein product: CAARVSGYTF.